This T cell receptor beta chain was identified during a study of T cell repertoires in cytomegalovirus infection. About the study: CMV epitopes used comprised recently identified HLA-C-restricted ones and well-studied HLA-B-restricted ones. Evidence of both CMV infection and a matching HLA type came from public TCR beta signatures.

Germline values: CDR1 MNHEY, CDR2 SMNVEV (reference sequence). V dropped 5 bases and J dropped 8 bases, with 12 bases sitting between them. The CDR3 extends over 12 amino acids. Findings of the study overall: Across the ex vivo response, the dominant clonotypes were HLA-C-restricted CMV-specific TCR beta clonotypes. The cumulative frequency of public TCR beta families distinguished individuals who carried CMV together with the relevant HLA.

In its sample, this clonotype was seen many times. Its antigen is still unknown. MiXCR was run by TCRdb on the reads, yielding one entry per CDR3 protein. The table includes around 89,000 distinct CDR3 sequences, around 28% detected once. The chain has TRBV27 and TRBJ1-1, with D unresolved. The source was CD8+ T cells from cultured PBMCs, collected from culture after CMV antigen stimulation. The receptor was isolated from a human donor in good health (CMV status not recorded). Some clones in this sample may be carry-over from other donors' samples. The CDR3 coding sequence is TGTGCCAGCAGTGGCGGATCGCACGAAGCTTTCTTT. Its translation is CASSGGSHEAFF.